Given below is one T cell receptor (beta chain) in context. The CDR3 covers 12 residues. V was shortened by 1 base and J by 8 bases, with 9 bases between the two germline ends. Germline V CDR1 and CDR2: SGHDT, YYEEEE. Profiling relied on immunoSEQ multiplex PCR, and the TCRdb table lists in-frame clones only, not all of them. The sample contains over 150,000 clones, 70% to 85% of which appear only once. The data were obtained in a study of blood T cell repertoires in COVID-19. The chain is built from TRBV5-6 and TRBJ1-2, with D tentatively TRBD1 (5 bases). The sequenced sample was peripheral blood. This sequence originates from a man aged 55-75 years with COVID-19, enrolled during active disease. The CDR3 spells CASSLSGFGYTF. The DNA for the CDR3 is TGTGCCAGCAGCTTGTCAGGGTTCGGCTACACCTTC.